This T cell receptor beta chain was captured in a study of cytomegalovirus exposure and HLA in healthy donors. Whole-study context: An early data release held tens of millions of unique TCRs from HLA-typed donors.

PCR amplification relied on 60 Vbeta primers (plus 13 Jbeta primers). In the authors' methods: An analysis that came later counted 80 million or so unique TCR beta chains, around 12 million shared. Assay: immunoSEQ multiplex PCR; the TCRdb copy retains only in-frame clones and omits some. From that table come the V and J calls and clone size; the DNA was used to work out D and trimming. The profile shows around 190,000 clones, roughly 75% of them singletons. CDR1 is ENHRY and CDR2 is SYGVKD in the germline V gene. This CDR3 contains 13 residues. V lost 6 bases and J lost 3; bases outside the gene matches: 2.

Sequencing was performed on PBMCs. The TCR comes from a man younger than 45 in good health and CMV-seropositive. This chain links TRBV10-3 with TRBJ1-1; 9 bases line up with TRBD1. CDR3 sequence: CAIRRQGDTEAFF. The CDR3 DNA follows: TGTGCCATCAGACGACAGGGGGACACTGAAGCTTTCTTT.